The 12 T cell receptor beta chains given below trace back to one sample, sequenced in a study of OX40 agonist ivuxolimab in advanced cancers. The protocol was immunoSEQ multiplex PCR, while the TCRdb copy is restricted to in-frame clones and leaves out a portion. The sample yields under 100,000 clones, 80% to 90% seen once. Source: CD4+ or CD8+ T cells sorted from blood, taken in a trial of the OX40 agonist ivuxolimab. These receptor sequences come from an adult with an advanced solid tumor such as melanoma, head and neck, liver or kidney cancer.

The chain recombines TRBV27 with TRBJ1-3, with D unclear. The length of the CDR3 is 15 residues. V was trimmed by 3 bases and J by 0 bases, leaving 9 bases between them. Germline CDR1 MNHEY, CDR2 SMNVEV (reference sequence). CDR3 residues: CASSLTEPSGNTIYF. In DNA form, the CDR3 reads TGTGCCAGCAGTTTGACGGAGCCCTCTGGAAACACCATATATTTT.

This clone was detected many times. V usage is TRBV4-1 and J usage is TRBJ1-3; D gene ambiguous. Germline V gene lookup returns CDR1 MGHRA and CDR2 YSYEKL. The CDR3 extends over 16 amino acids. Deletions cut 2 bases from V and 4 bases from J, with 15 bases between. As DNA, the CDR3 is TGCGCCAGCAGCCAACCTACAGCGCCGTCGGGAAACACCATATATTTT. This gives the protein CASSQPTAPSGNTIYF.

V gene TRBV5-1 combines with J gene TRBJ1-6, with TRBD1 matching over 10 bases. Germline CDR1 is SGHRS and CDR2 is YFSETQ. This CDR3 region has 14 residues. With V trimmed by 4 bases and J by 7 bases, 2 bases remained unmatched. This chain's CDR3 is CASSPDRGNSPLHF. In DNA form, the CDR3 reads TGCGCCAGCAGCCCGGACAGGGGGAATTCACCCCTCCACTTT. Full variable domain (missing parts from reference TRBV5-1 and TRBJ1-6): KAGVTQTPRYLIKTRGQQVTLSCSPISGHRSVSWYQQTPGQGLQFLFEYFSETQRNKGNFPGRFSGRQFSNSRSEMNVSTLELGDSALYLCASSPDRGNSPLHFGNGTRLTVT.

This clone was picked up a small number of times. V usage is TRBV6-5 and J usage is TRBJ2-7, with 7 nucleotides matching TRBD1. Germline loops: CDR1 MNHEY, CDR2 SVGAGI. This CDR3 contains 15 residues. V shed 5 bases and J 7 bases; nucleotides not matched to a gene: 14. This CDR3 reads CASSPLGTATSEQYF. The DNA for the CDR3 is TGTGCCAGCAGTCCCCTGGGGACAGCCACTTCTGAGCAGTACTTC.

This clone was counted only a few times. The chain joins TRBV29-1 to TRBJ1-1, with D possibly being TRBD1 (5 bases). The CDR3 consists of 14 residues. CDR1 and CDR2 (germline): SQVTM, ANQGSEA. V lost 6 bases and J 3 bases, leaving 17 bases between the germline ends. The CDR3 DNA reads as TGCAGCGTCGTTGCCGGGACGGGCTACACTGAAGCTTTCTTT. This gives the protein CSVVAGTGYTEAFF.

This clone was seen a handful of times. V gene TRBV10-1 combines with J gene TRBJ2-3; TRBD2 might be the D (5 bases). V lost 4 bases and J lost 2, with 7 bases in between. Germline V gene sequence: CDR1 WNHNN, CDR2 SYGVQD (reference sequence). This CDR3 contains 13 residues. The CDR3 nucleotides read TGCGCCAGCAGTGCAGCGGTCACAGATACGCAGTATTTT. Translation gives CASSAAVTDTQYF.

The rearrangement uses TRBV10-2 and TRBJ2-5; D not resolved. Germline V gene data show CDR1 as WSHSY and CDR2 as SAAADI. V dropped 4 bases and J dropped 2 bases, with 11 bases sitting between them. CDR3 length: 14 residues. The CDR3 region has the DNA TGCGCCAGCAGTGGGGTCTTACGACAAGAGACCCAGTACTTC. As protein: CASSGVLRQETQYF.

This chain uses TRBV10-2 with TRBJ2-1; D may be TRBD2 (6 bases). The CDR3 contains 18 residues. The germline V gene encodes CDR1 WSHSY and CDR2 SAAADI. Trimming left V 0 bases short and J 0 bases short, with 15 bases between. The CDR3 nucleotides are TGCGCCAGCAGTGAGTCGCGCGGCGGGATCAGCTCCTACAATGAGCAGTTCTTC. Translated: CASSESRGGISSYNEQFF.

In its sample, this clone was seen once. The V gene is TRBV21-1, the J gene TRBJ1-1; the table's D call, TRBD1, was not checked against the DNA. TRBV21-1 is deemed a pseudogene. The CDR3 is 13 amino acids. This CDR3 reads CASSRDRVTEAFF. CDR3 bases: TGTGCCAGCAGCAGGGACAGGGTCACTGAAGCTTTCTTT.

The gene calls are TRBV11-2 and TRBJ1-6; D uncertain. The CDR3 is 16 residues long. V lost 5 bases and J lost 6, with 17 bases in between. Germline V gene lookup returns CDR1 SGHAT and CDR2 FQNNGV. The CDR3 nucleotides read TGTGCCAGCAGCCCTCGTGAGGCACGGGGTAATTCACCCCTCCACTTT. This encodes CASSPREARGNSPLHF.

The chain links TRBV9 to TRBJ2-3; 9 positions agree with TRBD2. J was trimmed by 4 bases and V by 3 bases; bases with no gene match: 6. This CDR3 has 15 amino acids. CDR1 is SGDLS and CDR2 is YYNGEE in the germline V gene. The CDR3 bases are TGTGCCAGCAGCGATTCTAGCGGGGTGGCAGATACGCAGTATTTT. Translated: CASSDSSGVADTQYF.

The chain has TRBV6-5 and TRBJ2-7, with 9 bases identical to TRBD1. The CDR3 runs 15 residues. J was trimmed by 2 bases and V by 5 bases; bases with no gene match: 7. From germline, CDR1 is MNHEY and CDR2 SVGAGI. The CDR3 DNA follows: TGTGCCAGCAGTAAACAGGGGGCTGGACCCTACGAGCAGTACTTC. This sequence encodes CASSKQGAGPYEQYF.